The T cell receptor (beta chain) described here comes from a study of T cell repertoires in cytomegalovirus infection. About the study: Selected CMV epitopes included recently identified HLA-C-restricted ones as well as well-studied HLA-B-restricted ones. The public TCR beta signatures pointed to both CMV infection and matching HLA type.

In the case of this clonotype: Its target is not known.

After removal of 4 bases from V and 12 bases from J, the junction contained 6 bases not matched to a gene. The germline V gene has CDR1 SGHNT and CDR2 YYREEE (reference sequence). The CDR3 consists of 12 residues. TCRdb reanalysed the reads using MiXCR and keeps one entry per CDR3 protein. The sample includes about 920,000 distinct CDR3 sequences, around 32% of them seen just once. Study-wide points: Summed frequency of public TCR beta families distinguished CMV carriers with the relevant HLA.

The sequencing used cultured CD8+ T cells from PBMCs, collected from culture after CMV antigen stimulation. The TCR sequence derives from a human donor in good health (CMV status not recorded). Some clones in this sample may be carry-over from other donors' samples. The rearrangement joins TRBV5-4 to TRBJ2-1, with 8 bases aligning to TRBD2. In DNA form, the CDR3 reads TGTGCCAGCAGCCCCGTAGCGGGGACGCAGTTCTTC. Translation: CASSPVAGTQFF. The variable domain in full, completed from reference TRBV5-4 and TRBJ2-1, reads ETGVTQSPTHLIKTRGQQVTLRCSSQSGHNTVSWYQQALGQGPQFIFQYYREEENGRGNFPPRFSGLQFPNYSSELNVNALELDDSALYLCASSPVAGTQFFGPGTRLTVL.